This is a list of T cell receptor beta chains from one sample in a study of blood T cell repertoires in COVID-19. Some clones are missing from TCRdb's copy, which holds only in-frame ones; the method was immunoSEQ multiplex PCR. Of 50,000 to 75,000 clones in the sample, approximately 80% were seen once. Sequencing used peripheral blood. These receptors originate from a man in his sixties with acute or convalescent COVID-19. Both conserved end residues are part of each CDR3. The D gene is left open where the match is weak. Size values are once, few and many counts, or a class for expanded clones, and some rows have none.

v_gene,j_gene,abundance,d_gene,CDR3nt,CDR3aa
TRBV5-6,TRBJ2-5,NA,TRBD2,TGTGCCAGCAGTACCGGGACTAGCGGGGCATTGGAGACCCAGTACTTC,CASSTGTSGALETQYF
TRBV7-9,TRBJ2-1,once,NA,TGTGCCAGCAGCTTAGCTAGACAGCACAATGAGCAGTTCTTC,CASSLARQHNEQFF
TRBV7-8,TRBJ2-1,once,TRBD2,TGTGCCAGCAGCCCCCGGACTAGCGGTTCCTACAATGAGCAGTTCTTC,CASSPRTSGSYNEQFF
TRBV7-2,TRBJ2-3,NA,TRBD2,TGTGCCAGCAGCTTAGGCGGGGGGGCAAGCACAGATACGCAGTATTTT,CASSLGGGASTDTQYF
TRBV9,TRBJ1-5,few,TRBD1,TGTGCCAGCAGCGGGGGACAGGGCAATCAGCCCCAGCATTTT,CASSGGQGNQPQHF
TRBV11-2,TRBJ2-7,NA,TRBD2,TGTGCCAGCACCTTTAGCGGGCGCTCCTACGAGCAGTACTTC,CASTFSGRSYEQYF
TRBV19,TRBJ2-5,NA,NA,TGTGCCAGTAGTATCACGGGGATTGATAAGACCCAGTACTTC,CASSITGIDKTQYF
TRBV4-1,TRBJ1-6,NA,NA,TGCGCCAGCAGAATTGGTAGGGGGACCCTCAATAATTCACCCCTCCACTTT,CASRIGRGTLNNSPLHF
TRBV6-5,TRBJ2-1,NA,TRBD1,TGTGCCAGCAGTTACTCAGGGGGCGTAGAGCAGTTCTTC,CASSYSGGVEQFF
TRBV30,TRBJ1-6,few,TRBD1,TGTGCCTGGGGGGGACAGGGGATGTCGGGTTCACCCCTCCACTTT,CAWGGQGMSGSPLHF
TRBV19,TRBJ1-5,NA,NA,TGTGCCAGTAGTATCCTCCCAGACAGCCTCGATCGGCCCCAGCATTTT,CASSILPDSLDRPQHF
TRBV5-1,TRBJ1-2,NA,TRBD1,TGCGCCAGCAGCCCCTGGGGGGACAGGGTTTCAATCGGCTACACCTTC,CASSPWGDRVSIGYTF
TRBV7-6,TRBJ2-7,few,TRBD1,TGTGCCAGCAGCAGACAGGGACAGCCGTACGAGCAGTACTTC,CASSRQGQPYEQYF
TRBV12-3/TRBV12-4,TRBJ2-5,once,NA,TGTGCCAGCAGTCCCCGGGGGATGGCCCAGTACTTC,CASSPRGMAQYF
TRBV5-1,TRBJ2-3,NA,TRBD2,TGCGCCAGCAGCTTGGGTTCTGGGACTAGCTGGGATACGCAGTATTTT,CASSLGSGTSWDTQYF
TRBV7-2,TRBJ1-4,NA,NA,TGTGCCAGCAGCTTAGTACTGGACAGAGAAGAAAAACTGTTTTTT,CASSLVLDREEKLFF
TRBV7-6,TRBJ2-4,NA,NA,TGTGCCAGCAGCCCGGAGATTATAGCCAAAAACATTCAGTACTTC,CASSPEIIAKNIQYF
TRBV28,TRBJ1-1,NA,NA,TGTGCCAGCACCCTAATGGGAGTTGAAGCTTTCTTT,CASTLMGVEAFF
TRBV19,TRBJ1-6,NA,TRBD1,TGTGCCAGTAGTGGGGACAGGGCTGATTCACCCCTCCACTTT,CASSGDRADSPLHF
TRBV3-1/TRBV3-2,TRBJ2-7,once,NA,TGTGCCAGCAGCCACAGGGGTAGCTACGAGCAGTACTTC,CASSHRGSYEQYF
TRBV23-1,TRBJ1-2,NA,NA,TGCGCCAGGCGTCAGGGGATCTCTGGCTACACCTTC,CARRQGISGYTF
TRBV19,TRBJ2-4,NA,NA,TGTGCCGTAGGAGAAGGGGGAAAAAACATTCAGTACTTC,CAVGEGGKNIQYF
TRBV7-3,TRBJ2-1,NA,TRBD2,TGTGCCAGCAGTACGACCGGGGGACTAAGTGACAATGAGCAGTTCTTC,CASSTTGGLSDNEQFF
TRBV19,TRBJ1-2,NA,NA,TGTGCCAGTATCCGGACGGGGGCTAACTATGGCTACACCTTC,CASIRTGANYGYTF
TRBV5-1,TRBJ2-3,NA,TRBD1,TGCGCCAGCAGCAAAGGGGGCCATAGCACAGATACGCAGTATTTT,CASSKGGHSTDTQYF
TRBV6-5,TRBJ2-1,NA,TRBD2,TGTGCCAGCAGTTACTCGTCTAGCGGGGGGGTTAATGAGCAGTTCTTC,CASSYSSSGGVNEQFF
TRBV10-2,TRBJ2-5,few,TRBD2,TGCGCCAGCAGTGAGCCAGGCGCGGGGGGGGTGGCCCAGTACTTC,CASSEPGAGGVAQYF
TRBV1,TRBJ1-1,once,NA,TGCACCAGCAGCCAAGTGGACAGCGAAGCTTTCTTT,CTSSQVDSEAFF
TRBV2,TRBJ1-4,NA,NA,TGTGCCAGCCAGACAGCCGCAACTAATGAAAAACTGTTTTTT,CASQTAATNEKLFF
TRBV19,TRBJ1-6,NA,TRBD1,TGTGCCAGTAGTATCTCCCGACAGGGGTCGGGGTCACCCCTCCACTTT,CASSISRQGSGSPLHF
TRBV7-3,TRBJ1-2,many,TRBD1,TGTGCCAGCAGCAAAAACGGTCGGGACAGCGATGGCTACACCTTC,CASSKNGRDSDGYTF
TRBV3-1/TRBV3-2,TRBJ2-7,NA,NA,TGTGCCAGCAAACTCGGAGGTCACTACGAGCAGTACTTC,CASKLGGHYEQYF
TRBV4-1,TRBJ2-7,NA,TRBD2,TGCGCCAGCAGCCCCCGGATAGCGGGGAGCTCCTACGAGCAGTACTTC,CASSPRIAGSSYEQYF
TRBV4-1,TRBJ1-2,NA,NA,TGCGCCAGCAGCCAAGGGGAGGGGTCTAACTATGGCTACACCTTC,CASSQGEGSNYGYTF
TRBV13,TRBJ1-6,NA,NA,TGTGCCAGCAGATCAAAGTCCCAGAATTCACCCCTCCACTTT,CASRSKSQNSPLHF
TRBV30,TRBJ2-6,NA,NA,TGTGCCTCCGGGGGGTCAGGACAGATCTCTGGGGCCAACGTCCTGACTTTC,CASGGSGQISGANVLTF
TRBV24-1,TRBJ2-1,NA,TRBD2,TGTGCCACCAGTGCCCCCGGGGGGGGTACCTACAATGAGCAGTTCTTC,CATSAPGGGTYNEQFF
TRBV6-4,TRBJ1-2,NA,NA,TGTGCCAGCAGTTCAGGCAAGAACTATGGCTACACCTTC,CASSSGKNYGYTF
TRBV11-3,TRBJ2-5,NA,TRBD2,TGTGCCAGCAGCTCAGGACTAGCGGGCGTCCAAGAGACCCAGTACTTC,CASSSGLAGVQETQYF
TRBV19,TRBJ2-3,NA,NA,TGTGCCAGTAGTCGACTATACCTCACAGATACGCAGTATTTT,CASSRLYLTDTQYF
TRBV5-1,TRBJ1-1,once,NA,TGCGCCAGCAGCTTGGACAGGGTTGGCACTGAAGCTTTCTTT,CASSLDRVGTEAFF
TRBV5-4,TRBJ1-2,NA,NA,TGTGCCAGCAGCTTGGGCGGGGTCAGGCCTGGCGGCTACACCTTC,CASSLGGVRPGGYTF
TRBV29-1,TRBJ2-3,NA,NA,TGCAGCGTCGGAGGTGGAACAGATACGCAGTATTTT,CSVGGGTDTQYF
TRBV19,TRBJ1-2,NA,TRBD1,TGTGCCAGTAGTATTTCTTTGTCAGGGGGCCTCTATGGCTACACCTTC,CASSISLSGGLYGYTF
TRBV5-1,TRBJ2-5,NA,TRBD2,TGCGCCAGCAGCTGGGCGGGGGGCCGCCAAGAGACCCAGTACTTC,CASSWAGGRQETQYF
TRBV5-1,TRBJ1-4,NA,NA,TGCGCCAGCAGCTTGGGCCAGGGGAAGGGAGAAAAACTGTTTTTT,CASSLGQGKGEKLFF
TRBV4-1,TRBJ2-5,NA,TRBD1,TGCGCCAGCAGCCAGGCCCCAGGGGGCGCACTCCAAGAGACCCAGTACTTC,CASSQAPGGALQETQYF
TRBV6-6,TRBJ2-7,NA,TRBD1,TGTGCCAGCAGTTACTCGAAAGGGACAGGGGGTGAAGAGCAGTACTTC,CASSYSKGTGGEEQYF
TRBV19,TRBJ1-1,NA,NA,TGTGCCAGTCGGGGGGCAGGGGCCTCTTTCACTGAAGCTTTCTTT,CASRGAGASFTEAFF
TRBV12-3/TRBV12-4,TRBJ1-6,NA,NA,TGTGCCAGCAGCAGGGACATTAATTCACCCCTCCACTTT,CASSRDINSPLHF
TRBV7-8,TRBJ1-3,NA,TRBD1,TGTGCCAGCAGCTTATCAGTGACAGGGACTTCTTTCGGAAACACCATATATTTT,CASSLSVTGTSFGNTIYF
TRBV6-5,TRBJ2-1,NA,TRBD2,TGTGCCAGCAGTCCACAAGCGGGGGGGCCCGATGAGCAGTTCTTC,CASSPQAGGPDEQFF
TRBV3-1/TRBV3-2,TRBJ1-2,NA,NA,TGTGCCAGCAGCCAAGATAATATCCATGGCTACACCTTC,CASSQDNIHGYTF
TRBV2,TRBJ1-4,NA,TRBD1,TGTGCCAGTGAGGGGACAGATGAAAAACTGTTTTTT,CASEGTDEKLFF
TRBV12-3/TRBV12-4,TRBJ1-3,NA,NA,TGTGCCAGCAGTCTCACCAGGGAGGGCACCATATATTTT,CASSLTREGTIYF